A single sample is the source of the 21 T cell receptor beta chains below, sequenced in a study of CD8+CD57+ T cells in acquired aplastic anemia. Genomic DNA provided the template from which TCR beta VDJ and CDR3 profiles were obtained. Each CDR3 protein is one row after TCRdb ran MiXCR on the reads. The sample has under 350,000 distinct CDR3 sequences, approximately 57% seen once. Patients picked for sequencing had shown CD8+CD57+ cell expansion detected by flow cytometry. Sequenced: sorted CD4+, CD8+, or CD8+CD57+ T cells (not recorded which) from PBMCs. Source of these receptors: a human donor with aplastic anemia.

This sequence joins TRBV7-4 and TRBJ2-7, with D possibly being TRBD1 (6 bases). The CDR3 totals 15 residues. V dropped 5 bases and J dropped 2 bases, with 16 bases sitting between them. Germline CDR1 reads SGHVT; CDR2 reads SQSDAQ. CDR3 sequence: CASSVGLDSTYEQYF. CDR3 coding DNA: TGTGCCAGCAGCGTAGGGCTGGACAGCACCTACGAGCAGTACTTC.

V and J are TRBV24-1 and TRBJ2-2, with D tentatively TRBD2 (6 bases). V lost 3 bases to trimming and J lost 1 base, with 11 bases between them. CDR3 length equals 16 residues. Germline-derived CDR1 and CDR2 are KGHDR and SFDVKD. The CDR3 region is CATSDLRLVNTGELFF. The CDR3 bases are TGTGCCACCAGTGATCTACGACTAGTGAACACCGGGGAGCTGTTTTTT.

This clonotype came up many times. The DNA of the CDR3 is TGCGCCAGCAGCTTGGTGGGGTTCGACGAGCAGTACTTC. Encoded protein: CASSLVGFDEQYF. The rearrangement uses TRBV5-1 and TRBJ2-7; no firm D call. Between the trimmed V and J ends, which lost 0 bases and 5 bases, there was a span of 9 bases. The CDR3 totals 13 residues. CDR1 and CDR2 (germline): SGHRS, YFSETQ.

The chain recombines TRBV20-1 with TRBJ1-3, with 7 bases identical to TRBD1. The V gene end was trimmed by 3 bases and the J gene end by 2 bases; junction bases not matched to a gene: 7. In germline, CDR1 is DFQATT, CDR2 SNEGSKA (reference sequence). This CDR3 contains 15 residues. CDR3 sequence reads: CSASSGQVPGNTIYF. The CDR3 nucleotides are TGCAGTGCTAGTTCCGGACAGGTCCCTGGAAACACCATATATTTT.

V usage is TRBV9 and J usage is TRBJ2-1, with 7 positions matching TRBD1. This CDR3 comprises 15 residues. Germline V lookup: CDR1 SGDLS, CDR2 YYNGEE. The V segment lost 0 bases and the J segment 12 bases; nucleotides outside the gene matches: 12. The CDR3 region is CASSVEGQTGYTQFF. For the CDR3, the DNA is TGTGCCAGCAGCGTAGAGGGACAGACCGGGTATACGCAGTTCTTC.

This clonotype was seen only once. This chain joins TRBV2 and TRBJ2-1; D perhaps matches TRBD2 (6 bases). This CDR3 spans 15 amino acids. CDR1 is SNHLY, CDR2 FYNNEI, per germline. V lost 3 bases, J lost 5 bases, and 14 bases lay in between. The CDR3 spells CASSDPGAGNNEQFF. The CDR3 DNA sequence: TGTGCCAGCAGTGATCCTGGGGCGGGAAACAATGAGCAGTTCTTC.

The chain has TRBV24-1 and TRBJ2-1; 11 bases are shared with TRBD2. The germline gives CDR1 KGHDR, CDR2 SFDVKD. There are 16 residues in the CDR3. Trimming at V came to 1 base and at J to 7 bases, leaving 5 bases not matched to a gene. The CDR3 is CATSDLAASGRNEQFF. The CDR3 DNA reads TGTGCCACCAGTGATTTAGCAGCTAGCGGGAGGAATGAGCAGTTCTTC.

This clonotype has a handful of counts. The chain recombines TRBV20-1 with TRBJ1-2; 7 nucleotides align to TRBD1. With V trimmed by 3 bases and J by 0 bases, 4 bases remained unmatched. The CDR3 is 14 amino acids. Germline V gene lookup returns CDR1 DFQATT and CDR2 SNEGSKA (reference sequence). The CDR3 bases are TGCAGTGCTAGGGACAGGCCGTCTAACTATGGCTACACCTTC. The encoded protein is CSARDRPSNYGYTF.

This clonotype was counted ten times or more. CDR3 residues: CASSQEQGGDTIYF. The DNA of the CDR3 is TGCGCCAGCAGCCAAGAACAGGGGGGAGACACCATATATTTT. V and J are TRBV4-1 and TRBJ1-3; 8 nucleotides agree with TRBD1. The germline CDR1 and CDR2 sequences are MGHRA and YSYEKL. The CDR3 has 14 amino acids. V dropped 0 bases and J dropped 8; count of bases not matched to a gene: 3.

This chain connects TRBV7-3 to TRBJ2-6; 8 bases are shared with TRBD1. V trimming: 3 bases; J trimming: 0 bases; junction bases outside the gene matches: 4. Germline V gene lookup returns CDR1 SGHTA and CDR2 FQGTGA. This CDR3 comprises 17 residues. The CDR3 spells CASSFGQGGSGANVLTF. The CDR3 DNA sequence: TGTGCCAGCAGCTTCGGACAGGGTGGCTCTGGGGCCAACGTCCTGACTTTC.

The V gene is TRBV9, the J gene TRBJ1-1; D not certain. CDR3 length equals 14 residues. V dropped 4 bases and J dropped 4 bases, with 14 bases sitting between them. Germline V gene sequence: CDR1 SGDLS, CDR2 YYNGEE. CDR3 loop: CASSPTAVGTEAFF. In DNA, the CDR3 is TGTGCCAGCAGCCCTACGGCAGTCGGCACTGAAGCTTTCTTT. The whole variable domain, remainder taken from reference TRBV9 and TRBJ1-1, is DSGVTQTPKHLITATGQRVTLRCSPRSGDLSVYWYQQSLDQGLQFLIQYYNGEERAKGNILERFSAQQFPDLHSELNLSSLELGDSALYFCASSPTAVGTEAFFGQGTRLTVV.

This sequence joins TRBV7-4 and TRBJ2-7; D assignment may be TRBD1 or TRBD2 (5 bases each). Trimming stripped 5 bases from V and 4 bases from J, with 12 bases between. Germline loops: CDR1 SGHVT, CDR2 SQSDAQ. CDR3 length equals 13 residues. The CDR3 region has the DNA TGTGCCAGCAGCCAGGGACGAGTTTACGAGCAGTACTTC. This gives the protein CASSQGRVYEQYF.

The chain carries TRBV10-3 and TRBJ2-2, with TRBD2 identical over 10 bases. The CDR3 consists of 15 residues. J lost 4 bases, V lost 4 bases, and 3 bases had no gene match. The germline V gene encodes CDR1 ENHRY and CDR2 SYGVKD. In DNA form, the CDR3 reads TGTGCCATCAGTGCTAGCGGGGGCCGCACCGGGGAGCTGTTTTTT. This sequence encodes CAISASGGRTGELFF.

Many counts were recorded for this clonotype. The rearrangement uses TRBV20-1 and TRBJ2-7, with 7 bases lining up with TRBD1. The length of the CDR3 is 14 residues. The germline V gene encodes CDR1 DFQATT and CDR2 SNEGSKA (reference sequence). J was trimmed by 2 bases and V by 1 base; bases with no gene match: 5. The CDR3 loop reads CSARVTGRAYEQYF. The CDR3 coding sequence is TGCAGTGCTAGAGTGACAGGGCGAGCCTACGAGCAGTACTTC.

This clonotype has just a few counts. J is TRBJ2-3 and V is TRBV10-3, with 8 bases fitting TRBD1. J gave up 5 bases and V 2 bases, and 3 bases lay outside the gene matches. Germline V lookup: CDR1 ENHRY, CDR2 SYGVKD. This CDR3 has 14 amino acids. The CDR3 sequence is CAISEDRGGDTQYF. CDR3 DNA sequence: TGTGCCATCAGTGAGGACAGGGGAGGAGATACGCAGTATTTT.

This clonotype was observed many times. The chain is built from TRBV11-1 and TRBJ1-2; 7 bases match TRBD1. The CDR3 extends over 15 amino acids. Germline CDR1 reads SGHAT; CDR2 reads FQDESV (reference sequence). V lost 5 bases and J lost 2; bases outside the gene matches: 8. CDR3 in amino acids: CASSNNRGANYGYTF. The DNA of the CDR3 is TGTGCCAGCAGCAACAACAGGGGCGCCAACTATGGCTACACCTTC.

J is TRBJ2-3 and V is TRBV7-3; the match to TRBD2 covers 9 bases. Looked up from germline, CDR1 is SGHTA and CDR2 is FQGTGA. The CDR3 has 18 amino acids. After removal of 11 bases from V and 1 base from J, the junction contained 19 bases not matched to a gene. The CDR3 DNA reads TGTGCCGTGCCCCAACGCGGGGGGGCCGATCGCCGCACAGATACGCAGTATTTT. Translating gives CAVPQRGGADRRTDTQYF.

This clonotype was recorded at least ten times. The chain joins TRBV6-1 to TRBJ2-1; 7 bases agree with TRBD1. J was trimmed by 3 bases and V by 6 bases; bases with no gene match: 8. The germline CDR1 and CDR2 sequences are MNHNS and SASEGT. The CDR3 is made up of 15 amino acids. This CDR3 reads CASRLMQGDYNEQFF. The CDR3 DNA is TGTGCCAGCAGATTAATGCAGGGGGACTACAATGAGCAGTTCTTC.

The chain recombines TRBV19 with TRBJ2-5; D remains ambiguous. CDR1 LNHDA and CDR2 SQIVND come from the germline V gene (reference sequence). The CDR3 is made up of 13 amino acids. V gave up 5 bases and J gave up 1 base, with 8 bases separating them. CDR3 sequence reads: CASSWGFQETQYF. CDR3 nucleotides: TGTGCCAGTAGTTGGGGTTTCCAAGAGACCCAGTACTTC.

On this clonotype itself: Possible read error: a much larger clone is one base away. The CDR3 loop is CASSTIAGGPGGPNEQFF. The CDR3 DNA reads TGTGCCAGTAGTACTATAGCGGGAGGGCCAGGGGGACCCAATGAGCAGTTCTTC. This chain joins TRBV19 and TRBJ2-1, with 11 bases fitting TRBD2. This CDR3 spans 18 amino acids. CDR1 is LNHDA and CDR2 is SQIVND in the germline V gene (reference sequence). The V and J ends lost 4 bases and 6 bases, in that order; junction bases with no gene match: 14.

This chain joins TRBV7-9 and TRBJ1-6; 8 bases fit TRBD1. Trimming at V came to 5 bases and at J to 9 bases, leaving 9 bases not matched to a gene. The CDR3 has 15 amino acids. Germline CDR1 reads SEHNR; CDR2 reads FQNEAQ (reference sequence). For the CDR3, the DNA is TGTGCCAGCAGCGGAGGTGGACAGGGAGGTTCACCCCTCCACTTT. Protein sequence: CASSGGGQGGSPLHF.